This T cell receptor beta chain was sequenced in a study of blood T cell repertoires in COVID-19 (dated by TCRdb to about 2020). Concerning the study at large: Samples from collaborators originated in the United States, Italy and Spain and spanned both the acute and convalescent phases of COVID-19. The repertoires were released in a freely available public database intended as a resource for research on the immune response to SARS-CoV-2. The material from the prospective study consisted of cDNA or gDNA derived from T cells, B-cell-depleted T cells, or PBMCs. Nearly every sample came with metadata listing a de-identified subject ID, COVID-19 status, age in years and sex. The samples were drawn from two sources: the first 160 participants of the ongoing ImmuneRACE study, and 1,000 to 1,500 subjects contributed by 6 global collaborators. Subjects who had been exposed to COVID-19, were actively infected with it, or had recovered from it provided the deeply sampled blood TCRbeta repertoires that made up the dataset. Where HLA class I and class II types were available, the types were taken from metadata supplied by the sample provider, not from assay-based typing.

In the prospective study, participants were roughly 18 to 89 years old, resided in about two dozen geographic areas of the United States, and were enrolled through a virtual design. In the prospective study, cohorts were assigned on the basis of participant-reported clinical history obtained from a screening survey and a study questionnaire. Exposed participants were defined as having been in contact with someone with a PCR-confirmed or clinician-diagnosed COVID-19 case within 2 weeks of study entry. Mobile phlebotomists in the prospective study collected whole blood, serum and a nasopharyngeal or oropharyngeal swab from every participant. Additional blood draws and questionnaires over an approximately two-month period could optionally be provided by prospective study participants. Prospective study blood samples were shipped either frozen or at room temperature before DNA extraction. The CDR3 holds 13 amino acids from the cysteine to the phenylalanine. Kept here is only the CDR3 DNA, which spans 39 bases and is read in frame from base 1. CDR1 is given as SGDLS and CDR2 as YYNGEE, both from the germline V gene. Deletion took 2 bases off V and 4 bases off J, with a span of 9 bases between the germline ends.

Concerning this clone: What antigen it recognizes has not been identified. No base quality values were provided; no much bigger clone lies one nucleotide off.

TCRbeta CDR3 regions were amplified from genomic DNA using the immunoSEQ Assay, a bias-controlled multiplex PCR. Per the source publication's procedure: The number of nucleated cells in each sample was estimated from the amplification of reference gene primers within the assay. To quantify the absolute abundance of each unique TCRbeta CDR3 rearrangement, sequence reads were collapsed and filtered. Productive Simpson clonality was computed per sample as the square root of Simpson's diversity index over productive rearrangements. The immuneACCESS repertoire file appears here via TCRdb, limited to in-frame rearrangements. These files lack a portion of the clones; in checked studies, under half of the deficit traces to unresolved V genes, and the cause of the others is not known. That table supplies the V and J calls and clone size; D and trimming were determined from the DNA. Within this sample are about 220,000 clones, with roughly 90% of them counted one time only. The top ten clones comprise less than 15% of the sample.

Overall study results and their limits: How much clinical and demographic metadata was included differed by source and by participant, and the metadata was provided uncurated.

This TCR derives from a man aged 30 to 39 who had been exposed to COVID-19. What was sequenced was PBMCs or T cells enriched from blood (not recorded which). The chain links TRBV9 with TRBJ1-2, with no confident D gene call. The nucleotide sequence is TGTGCCAGCAGCGTCCCCTCCCGCTATGGCTACACCTTC. It translates to CASSVPSRYGYTF.